The source of this T cell receptor beta chain is a study of beta chain features in type 1 diabetes. By way of CD45RO/CCR7/CD25/CD127/CD95/CD27, the CD4+ regulatory, stem cell-like memory, central memory and naive cells were sorted. All sorted populations exceeded 95% purity. As to this clone: Antigen unknown.

Whole-study results and caveats: A greater similarity of naive, central memory and Treg TCRB repertoires was seen among patients than among healthy donors. Shortening of TCRB CDR3s, moderate but significant, appeared in all four CD4+ subsets of Type 1 diabetes patients.

Expressed TCRB transcripts were sequenced, since all the RNA that had been isolated was reverse transcribed. The protocol was immunoSEQ multiplex PCR, while the TCRdb copy is restricted to in-frame clones and leaves out a portion. The data contain just under 150,000 clones, more than 9% of them singletons. The sample consisted of naive CD4+ T cells from blood. This TCR was sampled from a man younger than 35 in good health.

This CDR3 is CASSLERQNYEQYF. The CDR3 coding sequence is TGTGCCAGCAGCCTCGAGCGACAGAACTACGAGCAGTACTTC. This chain uses TRBV9 with TRBJ2-7; D is possibly TRBD1 (5 bases). With 4 bases removed from V and 3 bases from J, the gap between germline ends came to 14 bases. CDR3 length: 14 residues. Germline V gene lookup returns CDR1 SGDLS and CDR2 YYNGEE.